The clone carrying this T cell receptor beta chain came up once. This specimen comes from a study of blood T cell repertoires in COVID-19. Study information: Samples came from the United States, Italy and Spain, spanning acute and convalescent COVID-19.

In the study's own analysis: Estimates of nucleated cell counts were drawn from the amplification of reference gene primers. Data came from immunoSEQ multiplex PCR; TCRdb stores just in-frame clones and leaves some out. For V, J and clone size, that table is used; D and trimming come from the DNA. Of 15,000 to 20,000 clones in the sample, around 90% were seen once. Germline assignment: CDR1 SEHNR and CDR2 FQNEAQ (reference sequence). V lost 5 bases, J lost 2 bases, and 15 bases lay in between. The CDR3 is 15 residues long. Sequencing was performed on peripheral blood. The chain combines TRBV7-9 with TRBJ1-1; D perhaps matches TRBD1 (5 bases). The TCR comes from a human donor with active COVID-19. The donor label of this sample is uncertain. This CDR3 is CASSVAGQGNTEAFF. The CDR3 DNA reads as TGTGCCAGCAGCGTGGCAGGGCAGGGAAACACTGAAGCTTTCTTT.